This T cell receptor beta chain emerged from a study of long-term antiretroviral therapy in people with HIV. Across the study: Collection of the earliest samples took place about a decade ahead of the 2015 immediate-ART recommendation.

In each sample, about 0.9-10 million cryopreserved PBMC were present before DNA extraction. Findings and caveats of the study: Repertoires from HIV showed CDR3 length ranges narrower than those of controls.

This CDR3 spans 15 amino acids. Germline V gene data show CDR1 as SGHRS and CDR2 as YFSETQ. V shed 2 bases and J 3 bases; nucleotides not matched to a gene: 6. This clone is a singleton in its sample. Its antigen is not identified. Survey level was the resolution at which the v3.0 immunoSEQ assay ran. Assay used: immunoSEQ multiplex PCR; TCRdb lists only in-frame clones, some missing. The data contain about 30,000 clones, more than 80% of them singletons. The source was unsorted PBMCs, collected 3.2 years before starting antiretroviral therapy. The rearrangement uses TRBV5-1 and TRBJ2-5, with TRBD2 matching 8 bases. The clonotype was recovered from a man over 45 with HIV. The CDR3 loop reads CASSFYILAEETQYF. CDR3 in DNA: TGCGCCAGCAGCTTTTATATACTAGCGGAAGAGACCCAGTACTTC.